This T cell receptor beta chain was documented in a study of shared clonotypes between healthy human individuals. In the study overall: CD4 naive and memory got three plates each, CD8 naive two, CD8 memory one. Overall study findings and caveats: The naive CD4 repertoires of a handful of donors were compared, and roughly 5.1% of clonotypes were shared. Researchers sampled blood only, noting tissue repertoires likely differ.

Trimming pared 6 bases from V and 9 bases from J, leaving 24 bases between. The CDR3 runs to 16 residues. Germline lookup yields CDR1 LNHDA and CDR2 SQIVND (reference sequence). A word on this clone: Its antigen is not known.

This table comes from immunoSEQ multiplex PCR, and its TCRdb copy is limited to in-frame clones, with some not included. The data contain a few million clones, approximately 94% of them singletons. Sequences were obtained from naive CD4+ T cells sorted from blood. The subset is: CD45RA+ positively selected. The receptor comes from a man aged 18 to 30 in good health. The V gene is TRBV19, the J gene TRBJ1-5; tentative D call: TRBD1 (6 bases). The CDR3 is CASSTKTGRGRRPQHF. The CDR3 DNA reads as TGTGCCAGTAGCACCAAGACAGGTAGGGGTCGGAGGCCCCAGCATTTT.